Detailed here is one T cell receptor (beta chain). The sample originates from a study of read filtering for tumor transcriptome and immune sequencing. The library was built from about 400 ng RNA with molecular barcoded adaptors for alpha/delta and beta/gamma chains. TCRdb ran MiXCR on the reads and lists one entry per CDR3 protein. Found here are 20,000 to 30,000 distinct CDR3 sequences, approximately 23% of them singletons; the top ten hold 40% to 55%. The specimen was a population of CD138-negative cells sorted from bone marrow. This sequence was found in a donor at least 40 years old with multiple myeloma.

DNA for the CDR3: TGTGCCAGCAGTTTAAGGCTATCCTCGGACAGGATCAATGAGCAGTTCTTC. It encodes CASSLRLSSDRINEQFF. The V and J genes are TRBV27 and TRBJ2-1, with 7 bases that match TRBD1. Per germline, CDR1 MNHEY and CDR2 SMNVEV (reference sequence). The ends lost 2 bases at V and 6 bases at J; junction bases unmatched: 13. The CDR3 has 17 amino acids.